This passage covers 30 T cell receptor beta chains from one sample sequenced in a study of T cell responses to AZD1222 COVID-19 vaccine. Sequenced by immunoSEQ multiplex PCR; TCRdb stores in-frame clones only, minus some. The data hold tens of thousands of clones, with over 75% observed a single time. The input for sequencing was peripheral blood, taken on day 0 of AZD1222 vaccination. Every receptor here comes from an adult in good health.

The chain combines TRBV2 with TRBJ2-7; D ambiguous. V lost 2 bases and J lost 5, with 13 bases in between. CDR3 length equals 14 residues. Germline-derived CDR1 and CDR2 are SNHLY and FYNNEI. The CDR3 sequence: CASSEWYSAHEQYF. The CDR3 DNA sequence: TGTGCCAGCAGTGAATGGTACTCTGCCCACGAGCAGTACTTC.

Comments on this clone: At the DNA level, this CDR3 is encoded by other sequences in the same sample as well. CDR3 in amino acids: CASSLGQGIQETQYF. The CDR3 bases are TGTGCCAGCAGCTTGGGACAGGGGATCCAAGAGACCCAGTACTTC. The V and J genes are TRBV5-4 and TRBJ2-5; 8 bases align to TRBD1. The CDR3 is 15 residues long. Germline assignment: CDR1 SGHNT and CDR2 YYREEE (reference sequence). With V trimmed by 0 bases and J by 1 base, 2 bases remained unmatched.

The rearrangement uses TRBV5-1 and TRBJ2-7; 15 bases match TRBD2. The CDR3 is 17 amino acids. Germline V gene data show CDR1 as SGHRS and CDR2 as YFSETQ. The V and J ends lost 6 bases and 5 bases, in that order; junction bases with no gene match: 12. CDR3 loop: CASTSGLAGGRLDEQYF. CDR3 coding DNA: TGCGCCAGCACCTCGGGACTAGCGGGAGGAAGGTTGGACGAGCAGTACTTC.

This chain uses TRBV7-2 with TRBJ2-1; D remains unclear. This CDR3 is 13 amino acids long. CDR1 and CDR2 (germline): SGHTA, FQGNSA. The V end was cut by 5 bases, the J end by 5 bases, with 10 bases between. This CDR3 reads CASSTPPHNEQFF. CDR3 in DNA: TGTGCCAGCAGCACCCCGCCCCACAATGAGCAGTTCTTC.

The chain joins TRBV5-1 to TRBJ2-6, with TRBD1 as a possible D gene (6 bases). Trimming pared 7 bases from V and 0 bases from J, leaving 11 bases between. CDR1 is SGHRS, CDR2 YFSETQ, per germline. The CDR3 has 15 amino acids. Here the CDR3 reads CASLQGSSGANVLTF. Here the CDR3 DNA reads TGCGCCAGCTTACAGGGAAGCTCTGGGGCCAACGTCCTGACTTTC.

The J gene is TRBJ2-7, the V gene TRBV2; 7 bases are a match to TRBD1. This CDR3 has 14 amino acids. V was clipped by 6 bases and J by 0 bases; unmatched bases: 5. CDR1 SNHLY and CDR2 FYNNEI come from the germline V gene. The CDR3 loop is CASRETGFSYEQYV. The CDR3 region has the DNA TGTGCCAGCAGGGAGACAGGGTTCTCCTACGAGCAGTACGTC.

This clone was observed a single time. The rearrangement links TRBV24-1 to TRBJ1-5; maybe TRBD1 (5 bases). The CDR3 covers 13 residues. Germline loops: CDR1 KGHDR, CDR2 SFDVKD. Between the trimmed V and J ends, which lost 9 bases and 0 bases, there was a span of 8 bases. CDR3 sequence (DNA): TGTGCCACCCCAGGGAATAGCAATCAGCCCCAGCATTTT. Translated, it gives CATPGNSNQPQHF.

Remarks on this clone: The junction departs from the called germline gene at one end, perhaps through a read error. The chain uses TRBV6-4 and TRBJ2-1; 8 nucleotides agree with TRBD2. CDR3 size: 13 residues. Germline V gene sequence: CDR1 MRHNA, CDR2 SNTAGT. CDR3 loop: CARRPGGGNEQFF. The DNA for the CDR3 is TGTGCCCGCAGGCCGGGGGGGGGCAATGAGCAGTTCTTC.

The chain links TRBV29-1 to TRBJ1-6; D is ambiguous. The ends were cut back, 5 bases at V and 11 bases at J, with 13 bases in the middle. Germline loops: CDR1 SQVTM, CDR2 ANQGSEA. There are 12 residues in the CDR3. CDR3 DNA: TGCAGCGTTCGCGGGTGTAGGGCACCCCTCCACTTT. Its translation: CSVRGCRAPLHF.

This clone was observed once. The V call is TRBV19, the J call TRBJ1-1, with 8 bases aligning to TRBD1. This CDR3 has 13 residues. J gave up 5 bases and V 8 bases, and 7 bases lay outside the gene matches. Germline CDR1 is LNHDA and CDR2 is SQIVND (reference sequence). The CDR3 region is CASLGQGNTEAFF. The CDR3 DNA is TGTGCCAGTCTCGGACAGGGAAATACTGAAGCTTTCTTT.

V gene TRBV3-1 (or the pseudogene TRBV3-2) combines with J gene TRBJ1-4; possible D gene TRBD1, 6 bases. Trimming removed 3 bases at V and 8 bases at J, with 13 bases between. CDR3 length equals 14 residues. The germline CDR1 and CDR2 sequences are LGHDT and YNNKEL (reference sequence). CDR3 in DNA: TGTGCCAGCAGCCAGGGGGGGCGGCGGGAAAAACTGTTTTTT. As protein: CASSQGGRREKLFF.

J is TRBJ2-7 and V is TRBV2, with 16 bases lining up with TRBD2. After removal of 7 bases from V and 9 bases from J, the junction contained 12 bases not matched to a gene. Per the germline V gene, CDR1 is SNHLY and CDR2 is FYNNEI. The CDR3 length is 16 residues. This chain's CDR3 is CASTAGTSGRAQGQYF. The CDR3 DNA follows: TGTGCCAGCACTGCCGGGACTAGCGGGAGGGCCCAAGGGCAGTACTTC.

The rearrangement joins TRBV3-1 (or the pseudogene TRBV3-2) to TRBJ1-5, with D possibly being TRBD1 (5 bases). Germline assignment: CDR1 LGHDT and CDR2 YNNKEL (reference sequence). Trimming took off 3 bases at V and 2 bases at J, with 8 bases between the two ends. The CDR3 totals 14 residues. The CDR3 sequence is CASSQGGGNQPQHF. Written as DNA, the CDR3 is TGTGCCAGCAGCCAGGGAGGGGGCAATCAGCCCCAGCATTTT.

DNA for the CDR3: TGTGCCAGCAGCTTAGGTTGGCTCGCGTCGGAGAATGAGCAGTTCTTC. The encoded protein is CASSLGWLASENEQFF. This chain joins TRBV7-8 and TRBJ2-1, with D hard to call. This CDR3 comprises 16 residues. CDR1 is SGHVS, CDR2 FQNEAQ, per germline. The germline V and J ends were trimmed by 1 base and 7 bases, with 17 bases remaining between them.

The CDR3 DNA reads TGTGCCAGCAGCCAAGCGGACAGGGGGAACACTGAAGCTTTCTTT. Protein: CASSQADRGNTEAFF. The chain recombines TRBV3-1 (or the pseudogene TRBV3-2) with TRBJ1-1; 9 bases line up with TRBD1. CDR1 is LGHDT, CDR2 YNNKEL, per germline (reference sequence). V shed 1 base, J shed 1 base, and the junction held 1 base outside the gene matches. The CDR3 length is 15 residues.

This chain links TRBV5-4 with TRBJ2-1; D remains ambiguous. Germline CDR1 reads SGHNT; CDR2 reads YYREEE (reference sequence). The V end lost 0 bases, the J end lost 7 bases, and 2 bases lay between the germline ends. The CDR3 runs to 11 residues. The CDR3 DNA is TGTGCCAGCAGCTTGGGGAATGAGCAGTTCTTC. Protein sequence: CASSLGNEQFF.

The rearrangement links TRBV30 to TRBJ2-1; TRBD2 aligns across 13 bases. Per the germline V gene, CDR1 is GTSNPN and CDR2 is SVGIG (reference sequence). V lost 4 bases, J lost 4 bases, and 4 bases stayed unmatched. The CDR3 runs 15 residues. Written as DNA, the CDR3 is TGTGCCTGGACAAAGGGACTAGCGGGGTACAATGAGCAGTTCTTC. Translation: CAWTKGLAGYNEQFF.

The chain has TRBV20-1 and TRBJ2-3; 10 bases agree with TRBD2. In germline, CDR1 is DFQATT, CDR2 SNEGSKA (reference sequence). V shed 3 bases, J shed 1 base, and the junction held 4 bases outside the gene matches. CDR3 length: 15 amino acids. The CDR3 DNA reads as TGCAGTGCTAGTGTAGCGGGGGGTGGCACAGATACGCAGTATTTT. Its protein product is CSASVAGGGTDTQYF.

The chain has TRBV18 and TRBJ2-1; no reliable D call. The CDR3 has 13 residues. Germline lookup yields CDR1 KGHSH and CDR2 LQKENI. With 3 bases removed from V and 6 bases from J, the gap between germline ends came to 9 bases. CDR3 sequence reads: CASSPWTANEQFF. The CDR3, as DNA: TGTGCCAGCTCACCGTGGACCGCCAATGAGCAGTTCTTC.

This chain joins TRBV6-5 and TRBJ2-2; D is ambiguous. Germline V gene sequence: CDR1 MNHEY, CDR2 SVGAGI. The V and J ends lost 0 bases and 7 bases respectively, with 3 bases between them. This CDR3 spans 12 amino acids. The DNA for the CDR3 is TGTGCCAGCAGTTACTCTGTCGGGGAGCTGTTTTTT. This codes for CASSYSVGELFF.

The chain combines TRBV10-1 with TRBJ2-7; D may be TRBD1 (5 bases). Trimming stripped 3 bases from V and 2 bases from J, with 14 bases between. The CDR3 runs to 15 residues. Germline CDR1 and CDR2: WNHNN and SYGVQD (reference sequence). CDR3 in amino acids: CASSDQGSATYEQYF. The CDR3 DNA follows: TGCGCCAGCAGTGATCAGGGTTCCGCCACCTACGAGCAGTACTTC.

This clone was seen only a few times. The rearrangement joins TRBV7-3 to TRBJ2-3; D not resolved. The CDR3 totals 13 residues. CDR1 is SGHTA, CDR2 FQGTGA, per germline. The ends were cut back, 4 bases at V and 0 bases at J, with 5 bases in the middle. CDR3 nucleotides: TGTGCCAGCAGCTCCTCTAGCACAGATACGCAGTATTTT. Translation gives CASSSSSTDTQYF. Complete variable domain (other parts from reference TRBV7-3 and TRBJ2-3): GAGVSQTPSNKVTEKGKYVELRCDPISGHTALYWYRQSLGQGPEFLIYFQGTGAADDSGLPNDRFFAVRPEGSVSTLKIQRTERGDSAVYLCASSSSSTDTQYFGPGTRLTVL.

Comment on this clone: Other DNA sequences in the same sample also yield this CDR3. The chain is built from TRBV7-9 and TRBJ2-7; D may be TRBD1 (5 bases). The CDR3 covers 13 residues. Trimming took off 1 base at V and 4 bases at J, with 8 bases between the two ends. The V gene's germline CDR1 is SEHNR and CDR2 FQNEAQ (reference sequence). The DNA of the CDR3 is TGTGCCAGCAGCTTAGGACAGCCTTACGAGCAGTACGTC. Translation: CASSLGQPYEQYV.

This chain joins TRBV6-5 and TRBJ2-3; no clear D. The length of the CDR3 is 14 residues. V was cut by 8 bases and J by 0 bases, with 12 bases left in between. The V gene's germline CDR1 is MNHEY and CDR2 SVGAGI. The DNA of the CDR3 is TGTGCCAGCCACATCTTGACTAGCACAGATACGCAGTATTTT. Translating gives CASHILTSTDTQYF.

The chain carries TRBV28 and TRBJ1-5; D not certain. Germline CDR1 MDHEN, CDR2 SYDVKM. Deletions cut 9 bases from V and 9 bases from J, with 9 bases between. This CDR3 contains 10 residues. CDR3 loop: CASSERPQHF. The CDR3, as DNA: TGTGCCAGTTCAGAGCGGCCCCAGCATTTT. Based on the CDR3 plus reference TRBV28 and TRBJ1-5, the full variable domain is DVKVTQSSRYLVKRTGEKVFLECVQDMDHENMFWYRQDPGLGLRLIYFSYDVKMKEKGDIPEGYSVSREKKERFSLILESASTNQTSMYLCASSERPQHFGDGTRLSIL.

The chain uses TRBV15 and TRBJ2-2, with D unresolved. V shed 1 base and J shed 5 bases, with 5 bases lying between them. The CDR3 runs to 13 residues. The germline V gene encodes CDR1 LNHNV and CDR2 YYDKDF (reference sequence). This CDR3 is CATSRGATGELFF. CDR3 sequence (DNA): TGTGCCACCAGCAGAGGTGCGACCGGGGAGCTGTTTTTT.

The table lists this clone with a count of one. CDR3 in amino acids: CASGLVLGEKLFF. The CDR3 DNA sequence: TGTGCTAGTGGTTTGGTACTGGGGGAAAAACTGTTTTTT. The rearrangement links TRBV12-5 to TRBJ1-4; unclear D gene. Trimming cost V 0 bases and J 8 bases, with 7 bases left between them. The CDR3 spans 13 residues. Germline CDR1 is LGHNT and CDR2 is FRNRAP.

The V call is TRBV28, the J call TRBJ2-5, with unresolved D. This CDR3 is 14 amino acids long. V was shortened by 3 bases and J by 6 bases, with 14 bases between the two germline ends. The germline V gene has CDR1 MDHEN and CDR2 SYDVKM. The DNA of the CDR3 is TGTGCCAGCAGTTTTATAGGGAATGGGCAGACCCAGTACTTC. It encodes CASSFIGNGQTQYF.

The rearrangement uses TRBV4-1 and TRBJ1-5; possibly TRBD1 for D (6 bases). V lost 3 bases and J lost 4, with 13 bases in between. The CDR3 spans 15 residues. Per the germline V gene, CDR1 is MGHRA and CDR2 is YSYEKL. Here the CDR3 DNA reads TGCGCCAGCAGCCATCTGGACAGTAATAATCAGCCCCAGCATTTT. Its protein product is CASSHLDSNNQPQHF.

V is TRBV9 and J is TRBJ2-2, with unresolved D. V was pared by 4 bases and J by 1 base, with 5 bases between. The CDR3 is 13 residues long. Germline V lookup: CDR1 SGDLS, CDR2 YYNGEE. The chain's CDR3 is CASSPRNTGELFF. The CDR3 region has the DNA TGTGCCAGCAGCCCCCGGAACACCGGGGAGCTGTTTTTT.